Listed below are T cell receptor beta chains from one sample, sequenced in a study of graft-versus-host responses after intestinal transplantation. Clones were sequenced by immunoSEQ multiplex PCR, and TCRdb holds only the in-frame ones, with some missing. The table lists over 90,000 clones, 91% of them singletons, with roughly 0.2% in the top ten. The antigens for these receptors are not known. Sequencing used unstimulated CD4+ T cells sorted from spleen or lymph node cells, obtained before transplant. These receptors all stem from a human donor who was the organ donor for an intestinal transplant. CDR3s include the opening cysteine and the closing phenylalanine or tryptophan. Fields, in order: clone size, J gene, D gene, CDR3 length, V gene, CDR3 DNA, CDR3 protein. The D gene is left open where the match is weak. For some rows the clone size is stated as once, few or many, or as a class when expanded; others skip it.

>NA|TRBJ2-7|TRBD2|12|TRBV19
TGTGCCAGTAGCGGACTAGCCTACGAGCAGTACTTC
CASSGLAYEQYF
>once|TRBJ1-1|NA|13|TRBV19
TGTGCCAGTAGTATGGACTGGAACACTGAAGCTTTCTTT
CASSMDWNTEAFF
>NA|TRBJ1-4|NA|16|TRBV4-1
TGCGCCAGCAGCCAAGGGCGGATTGCAACTAATGAAAAACTGTTTTTT
CASSQGRIATNEKLFF
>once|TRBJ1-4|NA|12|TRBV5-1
TGCGCCAGCAGCGAGCCTAATGAAAAACTGTTTTTT
CASSEPNEKLFF
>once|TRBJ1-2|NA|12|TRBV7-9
TGTGCCAGCAGCTTCCCCAGCTATGGCTACACCTTC
CASSFPSYGYTF
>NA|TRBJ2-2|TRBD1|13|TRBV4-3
TGCGCCAGCAGCCGGGGGACAGCCGGGGAGCTGTTTTTT
CASSRGTAGELFF
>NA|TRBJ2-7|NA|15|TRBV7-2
TGTGCCAGCAGCTTGGGGTGGGGGCTCTCGGACGAGCAGTACTTC
CASSLGWGLSDEQYF
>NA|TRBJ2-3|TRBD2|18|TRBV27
TGTGCCAGCAGTTTTCGAAGGACTAGCGGGGGGTGGGGAGATACGCAGTATTTT
CASSFRRTSGGWGDTQYF
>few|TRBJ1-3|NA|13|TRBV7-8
TGTGCCAGCAGCTTACACTCTGGAAACACCATATATTTT
CASSLHSGNTIYF
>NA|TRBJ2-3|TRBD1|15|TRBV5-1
TGCGCCAGCACCAGGACAGGGGGCCCCTTGGATACGCAGTATTTT
CASTRTGGPLDTQYF
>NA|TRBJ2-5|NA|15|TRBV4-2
TGTGCCAGCAGCCATCCTGGGACTGGGGGAGAGACCCAGTACTTC
CASSHPGTGGETQYF
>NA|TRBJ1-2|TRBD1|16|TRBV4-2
TGTGCCAGCAGCCAGAATGCGGGACAGGGGGCTGAAGGCTACACCTTC
CASSQNAGQGAEGYTF
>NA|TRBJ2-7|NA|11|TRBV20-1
TGCAGTGCGCCTACAGGGATCGAGCAGTACTTC
CSAPTGIEQYF
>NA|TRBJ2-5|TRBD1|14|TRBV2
TGTGCCAGCGGGGGACAGAGACTACAAGAGACCCAGTACTTC
CASGGQRLQETQYF
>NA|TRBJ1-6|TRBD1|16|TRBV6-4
TGTGCCAGCCGAAACCTTGCGACAGGGTTCGGTTCACCCCTCCACTTT
CASRNLATGFGSPLHF
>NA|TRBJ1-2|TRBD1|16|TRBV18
TGTGCCAGCTCACCAACAGGGACAGGGGGAGACTATGGCTACACCTTC
CASSPTGTGGDYGYTF
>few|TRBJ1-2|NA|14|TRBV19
TGTGCCAGTAGTATCAAGATCCAGGGCGGCGGCTACACCTTC
CASSIKIQGGGYTF
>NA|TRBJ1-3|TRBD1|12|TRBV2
TGTGCCAGCAGCGGACAGGGAGACACCATATATTTT
CASSGQGDTIYF
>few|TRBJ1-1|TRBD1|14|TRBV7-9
TGTGCCAGCAGCACAGCGACAGGGGGGACTGAAGCTTTCTTT
CASSTATGGTEAFF
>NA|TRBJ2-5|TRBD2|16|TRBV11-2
TGTGCCAGCAGCTTTTCCGCAGCGGGGGGACAAGAGACCCAGTACTTC
CASSFSAAGGQETQYF
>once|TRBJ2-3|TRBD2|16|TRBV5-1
TGCGCCAGCAGCATTGGACTAGCGGGCCGCACAGATACGCAGTATTTT
CASSIGLAGRTDTQYF
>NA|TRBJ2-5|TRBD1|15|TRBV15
TGTGCCACCAGCAGAGAAACCGGGACAGCAGGGACCCAGTACTTC
CATSRETGTAGTQYF
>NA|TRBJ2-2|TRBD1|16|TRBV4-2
TGTGCCAGCAGCCAAGACAGTCACCAGGGGGCCGGGGAGCTGTTTTTT
CASSQDSHQGAGELFF
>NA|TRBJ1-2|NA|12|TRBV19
TGTGCCAGTGGGAGGGCGAGCTATGGCTACACCTTC
CASGRASYGYTF
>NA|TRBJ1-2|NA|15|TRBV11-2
TGTGCCAGCAGCTTAGGACGAGGGCACGGCTATGGCTACACCTTC
CASSLGRGHGYGYTF
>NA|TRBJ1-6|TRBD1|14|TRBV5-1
TGCGCCAGCAGCGCTGGACAGGGGATTTCACCCCTCCACTTT
CASSAGQGISPLHF
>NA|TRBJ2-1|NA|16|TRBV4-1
TGCGCCAGCAGCCAAGTTTCAACAGGCTCCCACAATGAGCAGTTCTTC
CASSQVSTGSHNEQFF
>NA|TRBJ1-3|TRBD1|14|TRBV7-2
TGTGCCAGCAGCTCGGGACAGGGGGAAAACACCATATATTTT
CASSSGQGENTIYF
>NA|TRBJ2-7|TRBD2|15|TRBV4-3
TGCGCCAGCAGCCAAGCGGGGGGTGGACTCTACGAGCAGTACTTC
CASSQAGGGLYEQYF
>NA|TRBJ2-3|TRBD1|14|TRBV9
TGTGCCAGCAGCGCCGGGACAGTAACAGATACGCAGTATTTT
CASSAGTVTDTQYF
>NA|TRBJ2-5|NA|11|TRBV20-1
TGCAGTGCTTCTTCGGTAGAGACCCAGTACTTC
CSASSVETQYF
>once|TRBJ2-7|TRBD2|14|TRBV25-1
TGTGCCAGCAGTGAACCTAGCGGGGGGTACGAGCAGTACTTC
CASSEPSGGYEQYF
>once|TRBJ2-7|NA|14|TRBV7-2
TGTGCCAGCAGCTTAGGTCGGACTACCTACGAGCAGTACTTC
CASSLGRTTYEQYF
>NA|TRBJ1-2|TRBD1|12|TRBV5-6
TGTGCCAGCAGCACCAGGGGGAATGGCTACACCTTC
CASSTRGNGYTF
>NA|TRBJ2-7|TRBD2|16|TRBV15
TGTGCCACCAGCAGAGATACGGCTAGCGGCTCCTACGAGCAGTACTTC
CATSRDTASGSYEQYF